Listed here is a single T cell receptor beta chain. The record originates from a study of blood T cell repertoires in COVID-19. Study summary: Samples taken during acute and convalescent COVID-19 were collected in the United States, Italy and Spain. PBMCs, B-cell-depleted T cells, or T cells provided the cDNA or gDNA that made up the material.

The authors' processing: Reference gene primer amplification gave nucleated cell count estimates. Some clones are missing from TCRdb's copy, which holds only in-frame ones; the method was immunoSEQ multiplex PCR. V, J and clone size are taken as reported in that table, and D and trimming were inferred from the DNA itself. The table has some 150,000 clones, 80% to 90% seen once; the top ten hold 2% to 2.5%. Germline V lookup: CDR1 LNHDA, CDR2 SQIVND (reference sequence). The CDR3 sequence is 18 residues long. V lost 7 bases and J lost 6, with 27 bases in between. This clonotype was obtained from a man between 50 and 59 years old with active COVID-19. The chain combines TRBV19 with TRBJ2-2; TRBD1 is a possible D gene (5 bases). The sample was peripheral blood. CDR3 DNA: TGTGCCAGTACCCTTTGGGCAGGGAAGGGTATTGTGCCCGGGGAGCTGTTTTTT. Translation: CASTLWAGKGIVPGELFF.